The sequence of this T cell receptor beta chain was determined in a study of T cell changes during pregnancy in multiple sclerosis. This CDR3 is 14 amino acids long. Germline V gene sequence: CDR1 SGHRS, CDR2 YFSETQ. The germline V and J ends were trimmed by 4 bases and 2 bases, with 10 bases remaining between them. Only in-frame clones appear in the TCRdb table, and some are missing; sequencing was by immunoSEQ multiplex PCR. This sample carries 35,000 or so clones, roughly 93% of them seen once, and the ten largest clones take approximately 0.38%. The sample was CD4+ T cells from peripheral blood mononuclear cells, taken in the first trimester of pregnancy. The chain couples TRBV5-1 to TRBJ1-5, with D perhaps matching TRBD1 (6 bases). The TCR comes from a female donor with multiple sclerosis, enrolled in a pregnancy study. The DNA for the CDR3 is TGCGCCAGCAGCGGGGGCGGTGGCAATCAGCCCCAGCATTTT. Translated: CASSGGGGNQPQHF.